This TCR beta chain was captured in a study of CD8+ T cells in alopecia areata. Extracted from the samples, RNA was reverse transcribed into cDNA to serve as the sequencing template. Data came from immunoSEQ multiplex PCR; TCRdb stores just in-frame clones and leaves some out. The top ten hold approximately 4.8% of the sample, which has roughly 150,000 clones, roughly 50% seen once. General study points: Lesional scalp, especially alopecia totalis/universalis, showed higher clonality than normal scalp. Mice showed clearer TCR sharing than patients did, a gap that was possibly HLA-related. Scalp sequencing captures resident alphabeta T cells of normal skin too.

CDR1 and CDR2 (germline): MNHNY, SVGAGI (reference sequence). The CDR3 runs to 12 residues. A word on this clone: The antigen is not known.

PBMCs yielded sorted CD4+ and CD8+ T cells. V is TRBV6-6 and J is TRBJ1-2; D is ambiguous. The specimen sequenced was CD4+ T cells sorted from blood. This clonotype was sampled from a human donor in good health. CDR3 in amino acids: CAYRAAAYGYTF. The CDR3, as DNA: TGTGCATACCGGGCAGCTGCCTATGGCTACACCTTC.